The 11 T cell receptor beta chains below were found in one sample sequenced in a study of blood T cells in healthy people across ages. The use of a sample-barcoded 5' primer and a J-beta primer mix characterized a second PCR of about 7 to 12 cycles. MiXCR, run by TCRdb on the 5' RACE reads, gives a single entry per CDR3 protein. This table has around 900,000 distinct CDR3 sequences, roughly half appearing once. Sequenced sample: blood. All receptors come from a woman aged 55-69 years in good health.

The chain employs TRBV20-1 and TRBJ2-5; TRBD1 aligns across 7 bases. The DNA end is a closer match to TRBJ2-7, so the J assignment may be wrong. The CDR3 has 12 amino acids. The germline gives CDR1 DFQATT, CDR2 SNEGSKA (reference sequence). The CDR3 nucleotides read TGCAGTGCTACCGGGACAGCCCACGAGCAGTACTTC. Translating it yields CSATGTAHEQYF.

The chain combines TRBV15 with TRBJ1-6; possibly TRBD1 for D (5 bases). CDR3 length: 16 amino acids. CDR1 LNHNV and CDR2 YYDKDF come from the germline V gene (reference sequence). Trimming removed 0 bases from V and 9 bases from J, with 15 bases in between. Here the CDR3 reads CATSRDRTGEGSPLHF. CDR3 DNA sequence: TGTGCCACCAGCAGAGATCGGACGGGGGAAGGTTCACCCCTCCACTTT.

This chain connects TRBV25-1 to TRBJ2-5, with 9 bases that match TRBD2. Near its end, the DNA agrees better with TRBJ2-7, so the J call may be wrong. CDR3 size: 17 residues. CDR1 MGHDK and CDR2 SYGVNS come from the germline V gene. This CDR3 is CASNRHSSSGRGLEQYF. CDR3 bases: TGTGCCAGCAACCGACACTCTAGTAGCGGGAGAGGGCTCGAGCAGTACTTC.

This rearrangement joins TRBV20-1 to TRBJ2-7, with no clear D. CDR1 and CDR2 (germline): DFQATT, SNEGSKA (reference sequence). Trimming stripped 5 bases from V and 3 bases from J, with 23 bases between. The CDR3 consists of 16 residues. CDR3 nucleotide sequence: TGCAGTGCTGAAACGGCTGGCCCGAAACCTAACTACGAGCAGTACTTC. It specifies CSAETAGPKPNYEQYF.

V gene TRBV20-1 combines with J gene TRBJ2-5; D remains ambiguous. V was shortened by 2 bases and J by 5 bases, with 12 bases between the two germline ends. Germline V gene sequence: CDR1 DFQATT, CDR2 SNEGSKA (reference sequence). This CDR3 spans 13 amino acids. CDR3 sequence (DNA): TGCAGTGCTAGACGTTTGAGCGCCGAGACCCAGTACTTC. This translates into CSARRLSAETQYF.

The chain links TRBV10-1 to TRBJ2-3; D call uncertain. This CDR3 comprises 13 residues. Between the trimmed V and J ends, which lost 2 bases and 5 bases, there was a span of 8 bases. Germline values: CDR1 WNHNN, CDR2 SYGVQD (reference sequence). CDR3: CASSENEEDTQYF. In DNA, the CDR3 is TGCGCCAGCAGTGAGAATGAAGAAGATACGCAGTATTTT.

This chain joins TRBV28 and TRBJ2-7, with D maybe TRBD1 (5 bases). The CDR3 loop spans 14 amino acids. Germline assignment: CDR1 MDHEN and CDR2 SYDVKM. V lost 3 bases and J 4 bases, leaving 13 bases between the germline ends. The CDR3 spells CASSLTAPPYEQYF. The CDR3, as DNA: TGTGCCAGCAGTTTGACAGCACCACCGTACGAGCAGTACTTC. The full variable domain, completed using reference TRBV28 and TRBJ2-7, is DVKVTQSSRYLVKRTGEKVFLECVQDMDHENMFWYRQDPGLGLRLIYFSYDVKMKEKGDIPEGYSVSREKKERFSLILESASTNQTSMYLCASSLTAPPYEQYFGPGTRLTVT.

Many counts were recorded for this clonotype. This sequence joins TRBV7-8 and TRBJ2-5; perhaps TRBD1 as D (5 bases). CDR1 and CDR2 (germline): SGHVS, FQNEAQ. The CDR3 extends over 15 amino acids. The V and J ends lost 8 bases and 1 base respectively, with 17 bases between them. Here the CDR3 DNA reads TGTGCCAGCTCCCCCCGCGACAGCGCCCAAGAGACCCAGTACTTC. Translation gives CASSPRDSAQETQYF. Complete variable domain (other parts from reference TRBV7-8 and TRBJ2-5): GAGVSQSPRYKVAKRGQDVALRCDPISGHVSLFWYQQALGQGPEFLTYFQNEAQLDKSGLPSDRFFAERPEGSVSTLKIQRTQQEDSAVYLCASSPRDSAQETQYFGPGTRLLVL.

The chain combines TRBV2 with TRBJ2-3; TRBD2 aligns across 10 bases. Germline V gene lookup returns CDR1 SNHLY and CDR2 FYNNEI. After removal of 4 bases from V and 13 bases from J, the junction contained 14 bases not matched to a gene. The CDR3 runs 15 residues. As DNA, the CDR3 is TGTGCCAGCAGTGTAGCGGGGGGCCCCGGTCACAACAAGTATTTT. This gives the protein CASSVAGGPGHNKYF.

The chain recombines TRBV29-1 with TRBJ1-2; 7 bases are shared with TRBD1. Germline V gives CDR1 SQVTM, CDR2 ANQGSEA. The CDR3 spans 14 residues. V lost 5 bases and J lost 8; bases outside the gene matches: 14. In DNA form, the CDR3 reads TGCAGCGTTAGTAGTAGCACAGGGGTACAGGGCTACACCTTC. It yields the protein CSVSSSTGVQGYTF.

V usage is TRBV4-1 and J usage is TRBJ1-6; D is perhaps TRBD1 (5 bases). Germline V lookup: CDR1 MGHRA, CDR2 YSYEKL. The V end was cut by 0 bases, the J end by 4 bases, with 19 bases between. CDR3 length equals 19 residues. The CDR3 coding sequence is TGCGCCAGCAGCCAAGATCTAAGGGCTCGTGGACATTATAATTCACCCCTCCACTTT. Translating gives CASSQDLRARGHYNSPLHF.